A single sample gave rise to the 12 T cell receptor beta chains below, sequenced in a study of CD4+ T cells in melanoma. Clones were read by immunoSEQ multiplex PCR, and TCRdb kept only the in-frame ones, dropping some. The table has 9,000 to 13,000 clones, over 65% seen once. Sequencing was done on a sample of cells from a culture (not recorded whether cultured in vitro). The receptors stem from a human donor with melanoma.

The chain carries TRBV5-1 and TRBJ2-2, with 9 positions matching TRBD1. CDR3 size: 14 residues. The junction had 2 bases not matched to a gene; V was cut back by 4 bases and J by 4 bases. Germline V gene data show CDR1 as SGHRS and CDR2 as YFSETQ. CDR3 amino acids: CASSLGQGTGELFF. DNA for the CDR3: TGCGCCAGCAGCCTGGGACAGGGCACCGGGGAGCTGTTTTTT.

This chain joins TRBV5-1 and TRBJ2-5; 7 bases align to TRBD2. The CDR3 is made up of 14 amino acids. CDR1 is SGHRS, CDR2 YFSETQ, per germline. V lost 0 bases and J lost 1; bases outside the gene matches: 0. CDR3 sequence reads: CASSLGLAQETQYF. As DNA, the CDR3 is TGCGCCAGCAGCTTGGGACTAGCCCAAGAGACCCAGTACTTC.

This chain uses TRBV3-1 (or the pseudogene TRBV3-2) with TRBJ2-3; D is uncertain. Germline V CDR1 and CDR2: LGHDT, YNNKEL (reference sequence). This CDR3 spans 11 amino acids. The germline V and J ends were trimmed by 4 bases and 4 bases, with 3 bases remaining between them. CDR3 sequence: CASSRADTQYF. The CDR3 DNA is TGTGCCAGCAGCCGCGCAGATACGCAGTATTTT.

This clone was recorded once. The chain couples TRBV5-4 to TRBJ2-6; D possibly corresponds to TRBD2 (5 bases). Trimming took 4 bases from V and 0 from J, leaving 8 bases between them. The CDR3 has 15 residues. CDR1 is SGHNT and CDR2 is YYREEE in the germline V gene (reference sequence). The CDR3 coding sequence is TGTGCCAGCAGCCCAGGAGGCTCTGGGGCCAACGTCCTGACTTTC. It translates to CASSPGGSGANVLTF.

CDR3: CASSGGVTAYNEQFF. CDR3 nucleotide sequence: TGTGCCAGCAGTGGGGGGGTGACGGCCTACAATGAGCAGTTCTTC. The rearrangement links TRBV7-2 to TRBJ2-1, with 7 nucleotides matching TRBD2. Germline CDR1 SGHTA, CDR2 FQGNSA. After removal of 6 bases from V and 2 bases from J, the junction contained 7 bases not matched to a gene. The CDR3 has 15 residues.

V usage is TRBV11-3 and J usage is TRBJ2-2; D gene ambiguous. V dropped 4 bases and J dropped 3 bases, with 6 bases sitting between them. This CDR3 is built from 13 residues. The V gene's germline CDR1 is SGHNT and CDR2 YENEEA. CDR3 coding DNA: TGTGCCAGCAGCTCCCGGGACACCGGGGAGCTGTTTTTT. It translates to CASSSRDTGELFF.

The chain employs TRBV6-4 and TRBJ1-2, with 7 nucleotides matching TRBD1. Trimming took 3 bases from V and 8 from J; bases not matched to a gene: 18. The CDR3 runs to 17 residues. Germline CDR1 MRHNA, CDR2 SNTAGT. CDR3 residues: CASSELWTTTGVGGYTF. CDR3 sequence (DNA): TGTGCCAGCAGTGAGTTGTGGACTACAACAGGGGTCGGAGGCTACACCTTC.

The chain has TRBV30 and TRBJ1-6; TRBD1 is a possible D gene (6 bases). Between the trimmed V and J ends, which lost 4 bases and 0 bases, there was a span of 13 bases. The CDR3 runs to 16 residues. Per the germline V gene, CDR1 is GTSNPN and CDR2 is SVGIG (reference sequence). CDR3 DNA sequence: TGTGCCTGGAAAGGGGGAGGGATCTCCTATAATTCACCCCTCCACTTT. It translates to CAWKGGGISYNSPLHF.

The V call is TRBV11-2, the J call TRBJ2-5; TRBD2 aligns across 12 bases. V shed 0 bases and J 6 bases; nucleotides not matched to a gene: 11. The CDR3 is made up of 18 amino acids. Germline CDR1 SGHAT, CDR2 FQNNGV. Here the CDR3 DNA reads TGTGCCAGCAGCTTAGAGGCTAGCGGGGGGGCAACTAGAAAGACCCAGTACTTC. It is translated as CASSLEASGGATRKTQYF.

The V gene is TRBV5-1, the J gene TRBJ1-2; D unclear. The CDR3 spans 14 residues. Looked up from germline, CDR1 is SGHRS and CDR2 is YFSETQ. The V end lost 0 bases, the J end lost 7 bases, and 13 bases lay between the germline ends. The DNA for the CDR3 is TGCGCCAGCAGCTTGGTGAGAGGGTCCGGTGGCTACACCTTC. Its protein product is CASSLVRGSGGYTF.

The rearrangement joins TRBV20-1 to TRBJ2-3, with TRBD2 identical over 7 bases. This CDR3 spans 15 amino acids. J gave up 4 bases and V 3 bases, and 10 bases lay outside the gene matches. Germline CDR1 reads DFQATT; CDR2 reads SNEGSKA (reference sequence). For the CDR3, the DNA is TGCAGTGCTAGTAGGCGGGGGTTCGGTTCAGATACGCAGTATTTT. Amino acids: CSASRRGFGSDTQYF.

This sequence joins TRBV5-4 and TRBJ1-2; 7 bases fit TRBD1. Unmatched junction bases numbered 0, after V lost 0 bases and J lost 7 bases. The CDR3 extends over 12 amino acids. Germline-derived CDR1 and CDR2 are SGHNT and YYREEE (reference sequence). DNA for the CDR3: TGTGCCAGCAGCTTGGGACAGGGTGGCTACACCTTC. Protein product: CASSLGQGGYTF.